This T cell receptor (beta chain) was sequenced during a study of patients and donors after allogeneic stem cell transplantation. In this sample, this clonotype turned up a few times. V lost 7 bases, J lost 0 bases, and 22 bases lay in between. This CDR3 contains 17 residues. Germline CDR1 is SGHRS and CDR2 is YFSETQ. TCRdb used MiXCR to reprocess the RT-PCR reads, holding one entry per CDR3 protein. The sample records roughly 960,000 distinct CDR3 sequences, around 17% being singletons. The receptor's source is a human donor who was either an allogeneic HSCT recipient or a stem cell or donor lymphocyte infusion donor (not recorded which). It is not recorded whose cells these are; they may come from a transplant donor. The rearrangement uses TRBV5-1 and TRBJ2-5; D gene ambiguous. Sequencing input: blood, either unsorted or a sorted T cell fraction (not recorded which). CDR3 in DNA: TGCGCCAGCCGAGGCCTCCCGGAACAACCGTACCAAGAGACCCAGTACTTC. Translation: CASRGLPEQPYQETQYF.